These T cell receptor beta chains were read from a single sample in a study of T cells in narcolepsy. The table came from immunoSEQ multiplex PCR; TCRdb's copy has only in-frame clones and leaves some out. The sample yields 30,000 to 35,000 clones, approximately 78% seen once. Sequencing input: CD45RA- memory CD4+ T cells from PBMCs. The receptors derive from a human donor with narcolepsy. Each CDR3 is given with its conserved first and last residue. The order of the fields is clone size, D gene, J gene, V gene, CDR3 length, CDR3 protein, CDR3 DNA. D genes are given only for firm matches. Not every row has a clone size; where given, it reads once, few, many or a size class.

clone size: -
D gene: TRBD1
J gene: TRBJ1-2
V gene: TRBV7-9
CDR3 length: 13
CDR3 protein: CASSLAGGGGYTF
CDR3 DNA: TGTGCCAGCAGCTTAGCAGGGGGCGGTGGCTACACCTTC

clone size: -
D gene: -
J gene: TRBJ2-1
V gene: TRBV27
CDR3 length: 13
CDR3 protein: CASSLVRANEQFF
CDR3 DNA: TGTGCCAGCAGTTTAGTCCGAGCCAATGAGCAGTTCTTC

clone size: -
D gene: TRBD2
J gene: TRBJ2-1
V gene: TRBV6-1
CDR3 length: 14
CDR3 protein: CASRPSGWDNEQFF
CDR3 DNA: TGTGCCAGCAGGCCTAGCGGGTGGGACAATGAGCAGTTCTTC

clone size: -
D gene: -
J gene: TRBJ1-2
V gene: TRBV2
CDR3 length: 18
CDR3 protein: CASRETFVQGGVNYGYTF
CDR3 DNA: TGTGCCAGCAGGGAGACGTTTGTACAGGGTGGAGTCAACTATGGCTACACCTTC

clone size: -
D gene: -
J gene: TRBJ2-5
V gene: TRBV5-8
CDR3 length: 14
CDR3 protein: CASSVGTMRETQYF
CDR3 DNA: TGTGCCAGCAGCGTTGGGACAATGAGAGAGACCCAGTACTTC

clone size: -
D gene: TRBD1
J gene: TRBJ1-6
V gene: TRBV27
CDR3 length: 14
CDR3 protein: CASRPGQGHSPLHF
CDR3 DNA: TGTGCCAGCAGACCTGGACAGGGCCATTCACCCCTCCACTTT

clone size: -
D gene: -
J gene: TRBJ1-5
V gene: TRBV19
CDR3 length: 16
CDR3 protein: CATHPGLQVGNQPQHF
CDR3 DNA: TGTGCCACGCACCCGGGACTCCAGGTGGGAAATCAGCCCCAGCATTTT

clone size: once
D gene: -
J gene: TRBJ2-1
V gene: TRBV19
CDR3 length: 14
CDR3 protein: CASRSDSRADEQFF
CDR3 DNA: TGTGCCAGTAGATCGGACAGCCGGGCCGATGAGCAGTTCTTC

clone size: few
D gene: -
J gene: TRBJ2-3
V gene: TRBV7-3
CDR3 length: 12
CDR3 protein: CASSLSTDTQYF
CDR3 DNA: TGTGCCAGCAGCTTGAGCACAGATACGCAGTATTTT

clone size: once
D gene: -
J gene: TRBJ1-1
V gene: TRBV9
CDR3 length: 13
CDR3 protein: CASSVAAHTEAFF
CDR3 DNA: TGTGCCAGCAGCGTTGCAGCTCACACTGAAGCTTTCTTT

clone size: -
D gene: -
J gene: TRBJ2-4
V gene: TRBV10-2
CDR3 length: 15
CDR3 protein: CASSTQQGPKNIQYF
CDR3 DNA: TGCGCCAGCAGTACCCAACAAGGTCCCAAAAACATTCAGTACTTC

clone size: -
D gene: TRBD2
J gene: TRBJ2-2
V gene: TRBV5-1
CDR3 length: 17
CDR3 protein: CASSLGLAGADTGELFF
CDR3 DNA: TGCGCCAGCAGCTTGGGACTAGCGGGGGCCGACACCGGGGAGCTGTTTTTT

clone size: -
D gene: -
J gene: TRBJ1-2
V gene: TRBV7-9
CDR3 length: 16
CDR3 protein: CASSLFPGRSSYGYTF
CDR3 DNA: TGTGCCAGCAGCTTATTCCCAGGGCGATCAAGCTATGGCTACACCTTC

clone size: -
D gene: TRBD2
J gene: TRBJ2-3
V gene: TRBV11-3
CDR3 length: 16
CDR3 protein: CASSRDSGGPTDTQYF
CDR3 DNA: TGTGCCAGCAGCAGAGATAGCGGGGGTCCCACAGATACGCAGTATTTT

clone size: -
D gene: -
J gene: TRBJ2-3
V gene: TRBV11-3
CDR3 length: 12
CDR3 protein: CASSLREDTQYF
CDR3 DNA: TGTGCCAGCAGCTTAAGGGAAGATACGCAGTATTTT

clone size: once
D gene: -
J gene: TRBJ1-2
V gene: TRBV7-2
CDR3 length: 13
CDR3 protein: CASSRQEDYGYTF
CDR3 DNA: TGTGCCAGCAGTCGACAGGAGGACTATGGCTACACCTTC